The clone carrying this T cell receptor (beta chain) was seen only once. Sequencing used immunoSEQ multiplex PCR; TCRdb keeps in-frame clones, though not all of them. The table shows some 350,000 clones, with over 75% occurring only once. This sample is part of a study of blood T cell repertoires in COVID-19. V was pared by 7 bases and J by 4 bases, with 8 bases between. There are 12 residues in the CDR3. Germline V gene sequence: CDR1 LNHDA, CDR2 SQIVND (reference sequence). This sequence originates from a man between 25 and 39 years old who had recovered from COVID-19. The chain carries TRBV19 and TRBJ2-1; D unresolved. Source material: PBMCs or T cells enriched from blood (not recorded which). The CDR3 protein is CASTQAYNEQFF. The CDR3 DNA is TGTGCCAGTACCCAGGCTTACAATGAGCAGTTCTTC. Combining the CDR3 with reference TRBV19 and TRBJ2-1 gives the whole variable domain DGGITQSPKYLFRKEGQNVTLSCEQNLNHDAMYWYRQDPGQGLRLIYYSQIVNDFQKGDIAEGYSVSREKKESFPLTVTSAQKNPTAFYLCASTQAYNEQFFGPGTRLTVL.